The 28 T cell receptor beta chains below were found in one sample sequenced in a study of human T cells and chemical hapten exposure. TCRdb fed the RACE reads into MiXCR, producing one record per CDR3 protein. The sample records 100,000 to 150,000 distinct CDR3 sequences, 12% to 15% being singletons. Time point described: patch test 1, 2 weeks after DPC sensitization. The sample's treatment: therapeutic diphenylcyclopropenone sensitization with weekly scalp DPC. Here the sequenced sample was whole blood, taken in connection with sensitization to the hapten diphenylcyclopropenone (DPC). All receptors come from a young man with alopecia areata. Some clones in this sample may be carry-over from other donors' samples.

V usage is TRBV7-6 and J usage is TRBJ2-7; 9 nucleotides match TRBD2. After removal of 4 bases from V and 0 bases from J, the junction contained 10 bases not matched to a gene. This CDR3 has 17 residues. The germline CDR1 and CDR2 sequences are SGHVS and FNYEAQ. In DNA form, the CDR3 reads TGTGCCAGCAGCTCAAGACCTAGCGGGGTCACCTCCTACGAGCAGTACTTC. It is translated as CASSSRPSGVTSYEQYF. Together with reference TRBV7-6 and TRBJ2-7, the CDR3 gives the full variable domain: GAGVSQSPRYKVTKRGQDVALRCDPISGHVSLYWYRQALGQGPEFLTYFNYEAQQDKSGLPNDRFSAERPEGSISTLTIQRTEQRDSAMYRCASSSRPSGVTSYEQYFGPGTRLTVT.

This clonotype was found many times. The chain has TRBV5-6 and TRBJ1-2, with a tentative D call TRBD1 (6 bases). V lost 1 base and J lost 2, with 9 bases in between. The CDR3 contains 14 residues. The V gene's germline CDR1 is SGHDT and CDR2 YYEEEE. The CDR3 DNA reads TGTGCCAGCAGCTTGCCAGGGACAAACTATGGCTACACCTTC. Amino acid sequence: CASSLPGTNYGYTF.

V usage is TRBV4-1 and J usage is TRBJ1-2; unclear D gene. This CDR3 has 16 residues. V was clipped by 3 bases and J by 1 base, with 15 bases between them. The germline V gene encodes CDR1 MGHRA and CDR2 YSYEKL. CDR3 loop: CASSHSLRTLNYGYTF. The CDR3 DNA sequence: TGCGCCAGCAGCCACTCCCTGAGAACACTTAACTATGGCTACACCTTC.

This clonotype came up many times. The CDR3: CASSLDRGAGGQPQHF. The CDR3, as DNA: TGTGCCAGCAGCCTGGACAGGGGGGCAGGCGGTCAGCCCCAGCATTTT. The V and J genes are TRBV7-2 and TRBJ1-5; TRBD1 aligns across 10 bases. CDR1 SGHTA and CDR2 FQGNSA come from the germline V gene. CDR3 length equals 16 residues. J lost 6 bases, V lost 5 bases, and 10 bases had no gene match.

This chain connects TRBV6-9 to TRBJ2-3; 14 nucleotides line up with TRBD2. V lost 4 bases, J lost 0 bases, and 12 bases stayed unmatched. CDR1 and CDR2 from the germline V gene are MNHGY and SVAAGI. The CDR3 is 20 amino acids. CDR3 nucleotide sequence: TGTGCCAGCAGTTCCCCTTGGACTAGCGGGGGGATCCCTAGCACAGATACGCAGTATTTT. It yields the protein CASSSPWTSGGIPSTDTQYF.

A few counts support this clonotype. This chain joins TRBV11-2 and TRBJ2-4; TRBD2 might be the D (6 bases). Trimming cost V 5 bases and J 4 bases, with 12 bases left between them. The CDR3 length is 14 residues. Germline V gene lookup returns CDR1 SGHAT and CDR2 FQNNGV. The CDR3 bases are TGTGCCAGCAGCGGGGTACGGGGGAAAAACATTCAGTACTTC. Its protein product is CASSGVRGKNIQYF.

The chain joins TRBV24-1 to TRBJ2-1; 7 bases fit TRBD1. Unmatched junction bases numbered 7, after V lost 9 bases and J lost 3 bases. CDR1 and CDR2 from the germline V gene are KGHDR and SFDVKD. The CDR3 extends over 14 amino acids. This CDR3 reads CATGDRENYNEQFF. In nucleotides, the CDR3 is TGTGCCACCGGCGACAGGGAGAACTACAATGAGCAGTTCTTC.

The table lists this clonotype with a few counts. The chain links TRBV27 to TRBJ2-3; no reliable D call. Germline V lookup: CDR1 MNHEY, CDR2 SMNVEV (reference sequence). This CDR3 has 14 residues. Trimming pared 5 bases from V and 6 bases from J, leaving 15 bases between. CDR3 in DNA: TGTGCCAGCAGTGCCGACGGACCGCAGGATACGCAGTATTTT. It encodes CASSADGPQDTQYF.

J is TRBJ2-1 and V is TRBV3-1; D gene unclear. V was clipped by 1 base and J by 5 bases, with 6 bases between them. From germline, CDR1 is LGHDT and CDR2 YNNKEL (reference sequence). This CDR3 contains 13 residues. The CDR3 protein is CASSQGRNNEQFF. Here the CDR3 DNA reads TGTGCCAGCAGCCAAGGACGGAACAATGAGCAGTTCTTC.

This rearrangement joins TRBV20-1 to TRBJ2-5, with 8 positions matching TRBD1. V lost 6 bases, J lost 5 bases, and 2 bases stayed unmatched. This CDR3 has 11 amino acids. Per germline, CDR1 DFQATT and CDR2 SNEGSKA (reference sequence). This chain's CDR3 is CSARQGETQYF. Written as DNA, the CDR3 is TGCAGTGCCCGACAGGGGGAGACCCAGTACTTC.

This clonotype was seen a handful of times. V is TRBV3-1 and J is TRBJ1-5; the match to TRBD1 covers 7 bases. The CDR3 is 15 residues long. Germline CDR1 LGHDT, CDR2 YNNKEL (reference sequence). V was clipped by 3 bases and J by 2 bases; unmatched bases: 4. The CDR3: CASSQRQGGNQPQHF. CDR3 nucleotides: TGTGCCAGCAGCCAGAGACAGGGAGGCAATCAGCCCCAGCATTTT.

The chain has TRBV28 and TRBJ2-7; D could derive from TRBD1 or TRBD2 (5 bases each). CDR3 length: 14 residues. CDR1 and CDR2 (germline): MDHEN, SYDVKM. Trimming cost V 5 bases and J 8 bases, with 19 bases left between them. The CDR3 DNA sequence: TGTGCCAGCAGTCCAGACACCCGGGACCGCAAGCAGTACTTC. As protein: CASSPDTRDRKQYF.

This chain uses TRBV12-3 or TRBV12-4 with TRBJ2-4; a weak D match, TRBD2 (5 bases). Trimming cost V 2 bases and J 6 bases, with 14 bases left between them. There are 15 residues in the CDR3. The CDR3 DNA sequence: TGTGCCAGCAGTTTAATGAACGCGGGTAGAAACATTCAGTACTTC. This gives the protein CASSLMNAGRNIQYF.

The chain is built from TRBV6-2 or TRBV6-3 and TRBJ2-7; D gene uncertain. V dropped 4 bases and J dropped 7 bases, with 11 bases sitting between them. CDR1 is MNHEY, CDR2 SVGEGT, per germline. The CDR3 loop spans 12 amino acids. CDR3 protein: CASSSFSREQYF. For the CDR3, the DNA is TGTGCCAGCAGTTCCTTCTCGAGGGAGCAGTACTTC.

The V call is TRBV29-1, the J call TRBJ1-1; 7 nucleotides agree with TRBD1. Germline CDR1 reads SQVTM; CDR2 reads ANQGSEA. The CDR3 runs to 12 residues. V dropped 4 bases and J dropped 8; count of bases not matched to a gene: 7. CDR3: CSVGDRDREAFF. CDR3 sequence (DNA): TGCAGCGTTGGGGACCGGGACAGAGAAGCTTTCTTT. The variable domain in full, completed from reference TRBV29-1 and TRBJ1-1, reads SAVISQKPSRDICQRGTSLTIQCQVDSQVTMMFWYRQQPGQSLTLIATANQGSEATYESGFVIDKFPISRPNLTFSTLTVSNMSPEDSSIYLCSVGDRDREAFFGQGTRLTVV.

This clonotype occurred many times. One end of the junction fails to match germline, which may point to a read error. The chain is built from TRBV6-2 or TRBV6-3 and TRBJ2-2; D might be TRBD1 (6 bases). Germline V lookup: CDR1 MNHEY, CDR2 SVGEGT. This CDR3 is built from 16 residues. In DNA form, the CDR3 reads TGTGCCAGCACTTACATTCCAGGGGACATCACCGGGGAGCTGTTTTTT. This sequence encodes CASTYIPGDITGELFF.

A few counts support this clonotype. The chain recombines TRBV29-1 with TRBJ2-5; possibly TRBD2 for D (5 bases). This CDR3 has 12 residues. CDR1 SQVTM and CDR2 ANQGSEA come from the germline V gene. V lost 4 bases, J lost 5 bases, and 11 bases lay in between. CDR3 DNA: TGCAGCGTTGTGAGGGTACGGGAGACCCAGTACTTC. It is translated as CSVVRVRETQYF.

The CDR3 spells CASTPGETQYF. As DNA, the CDR3 is TGTGCCAGCACCCCAGGGGAGACCCAGTACTTC. The chain joins TRBV28 to TRBJ2-5, with D perhaps matching TRBD1 (5 bases). CDR1 is MDHEN, CDR2 SYDVKM, per germline. Between the trimmed V and J ends, which lost 7 bases and 5 bases, there was a span of 8 bases. CDR3 length: 11 residues.

CDR3 DNA sequence: TGCGCCAGCAGCTTGGGGGACTACAATGAGCAGTTCTTC. It translates to CASSLGDYNEQFF. The chain uses TRBV5-1 and TRBJ2-1; no clear D gene. The CDR3 is 13 amino acids. CDR1 and CDR2 (germline): SGHRS, YFSETQ. V was shortened by 0 bases and J by 3 bases, with 4 bases between the two germline ends.

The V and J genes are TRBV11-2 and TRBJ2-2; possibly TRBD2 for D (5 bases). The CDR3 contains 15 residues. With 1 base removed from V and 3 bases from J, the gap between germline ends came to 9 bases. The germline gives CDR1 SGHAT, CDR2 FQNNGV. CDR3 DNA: TGTGCCAGCAGCTTAGGAGGGTCCGACACCGGGGAGCTGTTTTTT. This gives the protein CASSLGGSDTGELFF.

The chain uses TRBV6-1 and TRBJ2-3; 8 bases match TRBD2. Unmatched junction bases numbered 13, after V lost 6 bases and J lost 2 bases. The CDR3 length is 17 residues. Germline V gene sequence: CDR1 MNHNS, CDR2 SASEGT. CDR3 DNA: TGTGCCAGCAGAGATGCTCGGACTAGCAAAAACACAGATACGCAGTATTTT. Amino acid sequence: CASRDARTSKNTDTQYF.

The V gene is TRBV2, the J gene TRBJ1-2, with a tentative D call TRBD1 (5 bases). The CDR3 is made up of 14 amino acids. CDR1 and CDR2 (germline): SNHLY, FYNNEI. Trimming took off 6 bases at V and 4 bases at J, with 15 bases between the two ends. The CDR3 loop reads CASRQQDRFYGYTF. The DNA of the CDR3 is TGTGCCAGCAGACAGCAAGACAGATTCTATGGCTACACCTTC.

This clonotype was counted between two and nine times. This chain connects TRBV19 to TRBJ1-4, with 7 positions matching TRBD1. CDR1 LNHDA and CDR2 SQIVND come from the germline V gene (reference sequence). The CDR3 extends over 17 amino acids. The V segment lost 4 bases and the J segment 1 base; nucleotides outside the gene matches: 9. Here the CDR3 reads CASSKFFGQETNEKLFF. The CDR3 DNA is TGTGCCAGTAGTAAATTTTTCGGACAGGAAACTAATGAAAAACTGTTTTTT.

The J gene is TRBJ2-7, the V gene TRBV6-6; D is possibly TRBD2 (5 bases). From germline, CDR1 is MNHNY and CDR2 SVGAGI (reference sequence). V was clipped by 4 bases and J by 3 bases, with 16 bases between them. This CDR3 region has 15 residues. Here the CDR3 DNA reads TGTGCCAGCAGTTCCGGTGAAGTAGAGGGCTACGAGCAGTACGTC. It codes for CASSSGEVEGYEQYV.

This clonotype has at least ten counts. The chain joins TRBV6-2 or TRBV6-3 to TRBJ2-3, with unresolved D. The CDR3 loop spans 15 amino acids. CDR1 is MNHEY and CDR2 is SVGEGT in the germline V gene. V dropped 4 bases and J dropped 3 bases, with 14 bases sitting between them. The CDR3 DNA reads TGTGCCAGCAGTTTATTCACCGGGCGAACAGATACGCAGTATTTT. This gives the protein CASSLFTGRTDTQYF.

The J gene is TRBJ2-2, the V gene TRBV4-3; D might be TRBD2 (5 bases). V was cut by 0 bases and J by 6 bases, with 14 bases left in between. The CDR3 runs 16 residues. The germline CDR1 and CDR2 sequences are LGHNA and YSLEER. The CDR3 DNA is TGCGCCAGCAGCCAAGAAGCTTCGGGGAGAGCCGGGGAGCTGTTTTTT. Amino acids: CASSQEASGRAGELFF.

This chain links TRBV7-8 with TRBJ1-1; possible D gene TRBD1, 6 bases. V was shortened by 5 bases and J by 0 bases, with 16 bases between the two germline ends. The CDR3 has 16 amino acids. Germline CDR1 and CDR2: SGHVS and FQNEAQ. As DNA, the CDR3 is TGTGCCAGCAGCCCCGGACAGCTAATCATGAACACTGAAGCTTTCTTT. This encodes CASSPGQLIMNTEAFF.

The CDR3 here is CASSLEFRQRTDTQYF. In nucleotides, the CDR3 is TGTGCCAGCAGCTTGGAATTCCGCCAGCGCACAGATACGCAGTATTTT. This rearrangement joins TRBV5-5 to TRBJ2-3; D gene uncertain. This CDR3 has 16 amino acids. Looked up from germline, CDR1 is SGHKS and CDR2 is YYEKEE (reference sequence). The V and J ends lost 0 bases and 1 base respectively, with 12 bases between them.